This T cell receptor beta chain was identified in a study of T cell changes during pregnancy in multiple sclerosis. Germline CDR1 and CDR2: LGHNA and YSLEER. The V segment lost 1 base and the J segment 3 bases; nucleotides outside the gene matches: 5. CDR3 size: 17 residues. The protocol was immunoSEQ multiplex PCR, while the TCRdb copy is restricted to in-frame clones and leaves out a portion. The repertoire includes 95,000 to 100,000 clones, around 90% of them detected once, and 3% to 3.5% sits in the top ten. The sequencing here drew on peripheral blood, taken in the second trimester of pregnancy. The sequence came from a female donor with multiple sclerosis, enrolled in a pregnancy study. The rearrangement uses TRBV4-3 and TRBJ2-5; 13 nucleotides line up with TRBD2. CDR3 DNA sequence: TGCGCCAGCAGCCAAGGGACTAGCGGGAGTATCGAAGAGACCCAGTACTTC. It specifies CASSQGTSGSIEETQYF.